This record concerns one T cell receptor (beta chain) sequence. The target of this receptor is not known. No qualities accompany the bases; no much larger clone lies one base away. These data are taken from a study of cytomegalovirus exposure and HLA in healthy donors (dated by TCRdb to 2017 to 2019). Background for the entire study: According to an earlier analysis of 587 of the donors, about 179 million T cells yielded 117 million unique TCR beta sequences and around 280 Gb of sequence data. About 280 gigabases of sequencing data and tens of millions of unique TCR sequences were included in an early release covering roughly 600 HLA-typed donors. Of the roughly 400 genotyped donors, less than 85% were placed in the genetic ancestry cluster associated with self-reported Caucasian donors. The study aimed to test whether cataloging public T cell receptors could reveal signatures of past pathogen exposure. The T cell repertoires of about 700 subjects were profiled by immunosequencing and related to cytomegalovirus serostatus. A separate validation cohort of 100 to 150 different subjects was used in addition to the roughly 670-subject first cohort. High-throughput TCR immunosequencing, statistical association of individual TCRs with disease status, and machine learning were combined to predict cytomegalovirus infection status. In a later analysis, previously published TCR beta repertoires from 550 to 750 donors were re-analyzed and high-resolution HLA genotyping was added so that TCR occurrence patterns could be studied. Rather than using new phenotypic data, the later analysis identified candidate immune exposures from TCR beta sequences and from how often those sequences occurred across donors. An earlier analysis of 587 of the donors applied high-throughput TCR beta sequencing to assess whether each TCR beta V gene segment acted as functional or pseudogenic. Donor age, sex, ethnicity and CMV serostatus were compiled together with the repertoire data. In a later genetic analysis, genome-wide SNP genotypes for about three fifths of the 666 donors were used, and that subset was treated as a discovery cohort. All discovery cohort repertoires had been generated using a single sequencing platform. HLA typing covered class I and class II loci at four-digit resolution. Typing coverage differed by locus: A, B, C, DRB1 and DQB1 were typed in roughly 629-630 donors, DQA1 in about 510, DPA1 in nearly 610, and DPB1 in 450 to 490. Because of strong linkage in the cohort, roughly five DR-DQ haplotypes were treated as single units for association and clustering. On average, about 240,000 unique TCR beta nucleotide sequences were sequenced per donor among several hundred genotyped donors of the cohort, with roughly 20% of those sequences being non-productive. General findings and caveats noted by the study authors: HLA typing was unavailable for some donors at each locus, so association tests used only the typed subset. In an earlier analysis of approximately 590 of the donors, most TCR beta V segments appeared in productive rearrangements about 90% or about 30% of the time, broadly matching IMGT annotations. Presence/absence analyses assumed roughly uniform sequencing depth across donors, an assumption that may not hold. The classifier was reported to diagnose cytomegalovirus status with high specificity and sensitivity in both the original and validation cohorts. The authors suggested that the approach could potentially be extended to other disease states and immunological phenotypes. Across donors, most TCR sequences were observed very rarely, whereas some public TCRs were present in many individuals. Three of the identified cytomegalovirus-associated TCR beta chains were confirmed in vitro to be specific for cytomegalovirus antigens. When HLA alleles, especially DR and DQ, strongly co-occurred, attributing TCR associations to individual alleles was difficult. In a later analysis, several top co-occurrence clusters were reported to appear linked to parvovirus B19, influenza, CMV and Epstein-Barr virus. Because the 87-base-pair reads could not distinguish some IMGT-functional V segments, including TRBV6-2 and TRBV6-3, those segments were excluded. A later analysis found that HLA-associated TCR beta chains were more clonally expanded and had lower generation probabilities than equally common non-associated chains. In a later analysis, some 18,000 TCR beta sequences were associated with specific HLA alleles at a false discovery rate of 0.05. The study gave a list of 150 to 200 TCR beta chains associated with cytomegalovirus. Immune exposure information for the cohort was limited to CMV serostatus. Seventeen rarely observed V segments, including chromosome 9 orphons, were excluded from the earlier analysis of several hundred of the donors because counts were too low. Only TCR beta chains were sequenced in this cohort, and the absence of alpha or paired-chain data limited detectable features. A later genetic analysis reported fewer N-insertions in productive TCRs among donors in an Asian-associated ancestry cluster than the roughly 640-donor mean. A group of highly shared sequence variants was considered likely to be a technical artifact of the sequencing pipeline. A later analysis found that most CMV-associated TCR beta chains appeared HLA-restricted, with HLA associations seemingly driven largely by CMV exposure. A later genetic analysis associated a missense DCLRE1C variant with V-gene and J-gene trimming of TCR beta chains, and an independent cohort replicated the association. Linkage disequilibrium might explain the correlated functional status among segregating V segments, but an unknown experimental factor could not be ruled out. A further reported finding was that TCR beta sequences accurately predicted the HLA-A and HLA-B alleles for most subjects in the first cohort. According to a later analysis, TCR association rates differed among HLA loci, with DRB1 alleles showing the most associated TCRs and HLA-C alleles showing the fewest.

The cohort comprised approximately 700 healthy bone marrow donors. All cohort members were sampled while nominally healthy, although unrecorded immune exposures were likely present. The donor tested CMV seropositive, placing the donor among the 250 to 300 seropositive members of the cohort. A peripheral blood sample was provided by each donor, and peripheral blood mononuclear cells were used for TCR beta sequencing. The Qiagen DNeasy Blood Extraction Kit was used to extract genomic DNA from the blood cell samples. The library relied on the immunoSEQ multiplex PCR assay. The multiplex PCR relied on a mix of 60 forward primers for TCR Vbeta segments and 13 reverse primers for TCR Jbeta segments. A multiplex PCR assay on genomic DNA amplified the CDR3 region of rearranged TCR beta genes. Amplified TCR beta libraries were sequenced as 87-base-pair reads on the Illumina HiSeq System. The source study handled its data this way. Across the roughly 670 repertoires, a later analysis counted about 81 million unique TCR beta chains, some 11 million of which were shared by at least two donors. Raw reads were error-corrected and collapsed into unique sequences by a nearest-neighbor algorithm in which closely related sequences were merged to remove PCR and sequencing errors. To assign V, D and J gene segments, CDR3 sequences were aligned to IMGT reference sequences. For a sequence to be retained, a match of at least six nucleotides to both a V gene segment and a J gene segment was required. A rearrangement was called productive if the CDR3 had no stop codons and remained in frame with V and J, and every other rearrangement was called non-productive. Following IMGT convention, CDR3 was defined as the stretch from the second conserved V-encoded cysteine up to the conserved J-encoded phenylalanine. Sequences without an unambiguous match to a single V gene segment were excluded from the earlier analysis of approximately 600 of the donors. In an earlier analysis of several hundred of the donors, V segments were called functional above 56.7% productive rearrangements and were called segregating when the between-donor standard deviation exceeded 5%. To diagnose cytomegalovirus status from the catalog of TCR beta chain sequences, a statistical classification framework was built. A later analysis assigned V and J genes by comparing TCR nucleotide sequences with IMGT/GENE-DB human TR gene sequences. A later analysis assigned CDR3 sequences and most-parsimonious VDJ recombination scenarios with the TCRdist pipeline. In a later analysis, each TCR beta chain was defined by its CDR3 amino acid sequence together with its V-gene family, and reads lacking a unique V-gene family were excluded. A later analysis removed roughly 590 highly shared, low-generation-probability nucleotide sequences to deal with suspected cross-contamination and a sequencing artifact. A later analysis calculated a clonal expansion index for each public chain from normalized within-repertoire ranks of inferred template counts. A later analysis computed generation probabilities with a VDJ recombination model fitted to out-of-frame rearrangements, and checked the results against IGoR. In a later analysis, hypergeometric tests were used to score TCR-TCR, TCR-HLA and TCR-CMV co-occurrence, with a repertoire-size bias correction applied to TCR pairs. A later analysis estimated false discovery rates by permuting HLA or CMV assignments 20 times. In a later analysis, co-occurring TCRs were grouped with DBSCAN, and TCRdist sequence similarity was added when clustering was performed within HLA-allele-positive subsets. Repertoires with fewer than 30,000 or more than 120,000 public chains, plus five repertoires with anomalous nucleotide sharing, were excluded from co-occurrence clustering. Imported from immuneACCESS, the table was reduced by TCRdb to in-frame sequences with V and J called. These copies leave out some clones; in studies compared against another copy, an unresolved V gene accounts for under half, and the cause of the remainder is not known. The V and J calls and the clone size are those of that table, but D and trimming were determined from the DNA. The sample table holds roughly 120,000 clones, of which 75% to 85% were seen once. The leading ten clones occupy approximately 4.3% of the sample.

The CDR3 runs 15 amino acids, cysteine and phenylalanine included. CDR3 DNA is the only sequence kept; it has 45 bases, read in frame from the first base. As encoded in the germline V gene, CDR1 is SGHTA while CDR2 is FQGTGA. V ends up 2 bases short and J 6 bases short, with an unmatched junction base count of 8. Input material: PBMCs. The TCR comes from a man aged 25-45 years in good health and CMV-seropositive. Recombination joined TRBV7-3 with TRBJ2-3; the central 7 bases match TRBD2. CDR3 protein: CASSLVGGSGDTQYF. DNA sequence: TGTGCCAGCAGCTTAGTAGGCGGGAGTGGGGATACGCAGTATTTT. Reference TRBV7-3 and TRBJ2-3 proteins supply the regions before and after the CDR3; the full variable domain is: GAGVSQTPSNKVTEKGKYVELRCDPISGHTALYWYRQSLGQGPEFLIYFQGTGAADDSGLPNDRFFAVRPEGSVSTLKIQRTERGDSAVYLCASSLVGGSGDTQYFGPGTRLTVL.